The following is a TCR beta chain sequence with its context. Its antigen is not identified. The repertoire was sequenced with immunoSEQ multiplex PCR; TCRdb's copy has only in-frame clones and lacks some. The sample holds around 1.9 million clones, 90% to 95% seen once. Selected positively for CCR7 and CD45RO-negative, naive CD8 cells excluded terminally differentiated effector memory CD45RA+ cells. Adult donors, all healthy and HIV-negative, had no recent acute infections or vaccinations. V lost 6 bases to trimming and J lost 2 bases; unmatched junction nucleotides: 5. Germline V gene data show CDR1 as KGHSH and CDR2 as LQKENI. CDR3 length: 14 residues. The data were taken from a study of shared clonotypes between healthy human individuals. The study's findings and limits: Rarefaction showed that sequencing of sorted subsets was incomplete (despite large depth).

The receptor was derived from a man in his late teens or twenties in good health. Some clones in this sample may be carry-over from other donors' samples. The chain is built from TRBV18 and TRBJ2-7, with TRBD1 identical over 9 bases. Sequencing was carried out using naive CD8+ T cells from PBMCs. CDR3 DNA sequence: TGTGCCAGCTCGGACGGGACAGGGCCCTACGAGCAGTACTTC. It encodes CASSDGTGPYEQYF.